A single sample gave rise to the 2 T cell receptor beta chains below, sequenced in a study of T cells in localized non-small cell lung cancer. This table comes from immunoSEQ multiplex PCR, and its TCRdb copy is limited to in-frame clones, with some not included. The sample includes 15,000 to 18,000 clones, about 87% of them seen just once. Sequences were derived from peripheral blood mononuclear cells, sampled before any cancer treatment. The receptors originated from a male donor at least 60 years old with stage II lung adenocarcinoma.

This clone was recorded once. The chain has TRBV5-6 and TRBJ1-1, with unresolved D. CDR1 is SGHDT and CDR2 is YYEEEE in the germline V gene. The CDR3 is 14 residues long. With 2 bases removed from V and 10 bases from J, the gap between germline ends came to 18 bases. The CDR3 loop is CASSFSPLGHGAFF. CDR3 sequence (DNA): TGTGCCAGCAGCTTTTCCCCCCTTGGGCACGGAGCTTTCTTT.

The V gene is TRBV2, the J gene TRBJ2-3, with TRBD1 identical over 8 bases. The length of the CDR3 is 13 residues. Looked up from germline, CDR1 is SNHLY and CDR2 is FYNNEI. V lost 7 bases and J lost 1; bases outside the gene matches: 1. CDR3 nucleotide sequence: TGTGCCAGCAAGGGACAGGGCACAGATACGCAGTATTTT. Amino acid sequence: CASKGQGTDTQYF.